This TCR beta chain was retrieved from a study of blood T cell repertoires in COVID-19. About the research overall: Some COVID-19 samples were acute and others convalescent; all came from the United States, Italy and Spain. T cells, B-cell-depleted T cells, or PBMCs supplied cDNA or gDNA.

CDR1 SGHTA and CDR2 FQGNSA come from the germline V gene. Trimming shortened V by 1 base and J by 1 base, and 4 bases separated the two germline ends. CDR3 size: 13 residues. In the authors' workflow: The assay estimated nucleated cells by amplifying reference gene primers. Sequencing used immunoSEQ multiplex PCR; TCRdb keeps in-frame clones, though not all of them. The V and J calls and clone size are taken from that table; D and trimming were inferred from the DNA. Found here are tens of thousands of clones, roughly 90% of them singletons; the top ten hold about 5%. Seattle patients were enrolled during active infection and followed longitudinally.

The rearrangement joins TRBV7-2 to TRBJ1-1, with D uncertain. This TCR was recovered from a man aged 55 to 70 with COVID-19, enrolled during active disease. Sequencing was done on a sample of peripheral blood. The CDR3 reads CASSLDQNTEAFF. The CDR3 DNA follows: TGTGCCAGCAGCTTAGATCAGAACACTGAAGCTTTCTTT.